The next 19 T cell receptor beta chains were all read from a single sample in a study of T cells in Graves' hyperthyroidism and ophthalmopathy. RNA transcripts provided the source from which TCR beta CDR3 regions were amplified. With the HTBI primer set, the TCR CDR3 went through a first round of RT-PCR. MiXCR, applied by TCRdb to the multiplex PCR reads, yields one record per CDR3 protein. The sample includes some 300,000 distinct CDR3 sequences, roughly an eighth of them seen just once. Source material: blood. The receptors were gathered from a middle-aged woman with Graves' hyperthyroidism.

This clonotype was seen many times. V gene TRBV12-3 or TRBV12-4 combines with J gene TRBJ2-2; D not certain. The CDR3 extends over 11 amino acids. The V gene lost 5 bases and the J gene lost 7 bases, with 5 bases spanning the gap. Written as DNA, the CDR3 is TGTGCCAGCAGTAGGATCGGGGAGCTGTTTTTT. Its translation is CASSRIGELFF.

This clonotype has at least ten counts. This chain links TRBV11-3 with TRBJ2-1, with D tentatively TRBD1 or TRBD2 (5 bases each). Trimming left V 5 bases short and J 0 bases short, with 17 bases between. The V gene's germline CDR1 is SGHNT and CDR2 YENEEA. The CDR3 loop spans 17 amino acids. The CDR3, as DNA: TGTGCCAGCAGCCTGGGGCGGGCAATATACTCCTACAATGAGCAGTTCTTC. Amino acids: CASSLGRAIYSYNEQFF.

This clonotype has a handful of counts. This chain connects TRBV11-2 to TRBJ2-2; D call uncertain. V lost 4 bases and J lost 6, with 12 bases in between. Germline CDR1 reads SGHAT; CDR2 reads FQNNGV. CDR3 length: 14 residues. CDR3 loop: CASSSPKHAGELFF. CDR3 DNA: TGTGCCAGCAGCTCGCCCAAACACGCCGGGGAGCTGTTTTTT.

This clonotype was seen more than once but under ten times. The J gene is TRBJ2-3, the V gene TRBV10-3; the D is unclear. The CDR3 is 11 residues long. In germline, CDR1 is ENHRY, CDR2 SYGVKD. The V end lost 8 bases, the J end lost 0 bases, and 3 bases lay between the germline ends. The CDR3 loop reads CAISSTDTQYF. For the CDR3, the DNA is TGTGCCATCTCTAGCACAGATACGCAGTATTTT.

The CDR3 region has the DNA TGTGCCAGCAGCCCCGACAGCTCTGGGGCCAACGTCCTGACTTTC. It translates to CASSPDSSGANVLTF. The genes are TRBV2 and TRBJ2-6, with D possibly matching TRBD1 (5 bases). CDR3 length: 15 amino acids. The V and J ends lost 6 bases and 0 bases respectively, with 9 bases between them. CDR1 and CDR2 from the germline V gene are SNHLY and FYNNEI.

This clonotype was picked up a small number of times. The rearrangement links TRBV6-2 or TRBV6-3 to TRBJ1-5, with D unresolved. The V end was cut by 2 bases, the J end by 4 bases, with 9 bases between. Germline V CDR1 and CDR2: MNHEY, SVGEGT. The CDR3 has 14 residues. CDR3 coding DNA: TGTGCCAGCAGTTACCCGATATCGAATCAGCCCCAGCATTTT. Its translation: CASSYPISNQPQHF.

This clonotype was found many times. The rearrangement uses TRBV7-2 and TRBJ2-2, with 8 bases identical to TRBD1. V lost 5 bases and J lost 7; bases outside the gene matches: 12. Germline V gene data show CDR1 as SGHTA and CDR2 as FQGNSA. The CDR3 runs to 16 residues. CDR3 nucleotides: TGTGCCAGCAGCATTCGGACAGGGCTAGAGAACGGGGAGCTGTTTTTT. Protein sequence: CASSIRTGLENGELFF.

The rearrangement links TRBV27 to TRBJ1-1; TRBD1 agrees at 7 bases. CDR3 size: 12 residues. In germline, CDR1 is MNHEY, CDR2 SMNVEV (reference sequence). After removal of 5 bases from V and 6 bases from J, the junction contained 3 bases not matched to a gene. The DNA of the CDR3 is TGTGCCAGCAGTCCCACAGGGGCTGAAGCTTTCTTT. It encodes CASSPTGAEAFF.

This clonotype has ten or more counts. The V call is TRBV27, the J call TRBJ1-5; D is undetermined. Looked up from germline, CDR1 is MNHEY and CDR2 is SMNVEV (reference sequence). The V gene lost 4 bases and the J gene lost 0 bases, with 7 bases spanning the gap. CDR3 size: 14 residues. In DNA, the CDR3 is TGTGCCAGCAGTTCTCACTATAGCAATCAGCCCCAGCATTTT. This encodes CASSSHYSNQPQHF.

The chain has TRBV19 and TRBJ2-7, with D uncertain. Trimming shortened V by 8 bases and J by 6 bases, and 17 bases separated the two germline ends. Germline CDR1 LNHDA, CDR2 SQIVND (reference sequence). This CDR3 region has 13 residues. DNA for the CDR3: TGTGCCAGTTCACGAGTTAAAGGGCGCGAGCAGTACTTC. Its translation is CASSRVKGREQYF.

This clonotype was counted many times. CDR3: CASRHYSDGELFF. The CDR3 coding sequence is TGTGCCAGCAGACATTATAGCGACGGGGAGCTGTTTTTT. This chain joins TRBV12-3 or TRBV12-4 and TRBJ2-2; perhaps TRBD2 as D (5 bases). The CDR3 runs 13 residues. The germline V and J ends were trimmed by 6 bases and 7 bases, with 12 bases remaining between them.

Ten or more counts support this clonotype. The V call is TRBV19, the J call TRBJ2-2, with 8 nucleotides matching TRBD1. CDR1 and CDR2 (germline): LNHDA, SQIVND (reference sequence). V lost 4 bases, J lost 7 bases, and 5 bases stayed unmatched. This CDR3 has 14 residues. The chain's CDR3 is CASSTGTGGGELFF. In nucleotides, the CDR3 is TGTGCCAGTAGTACCGGGACAGGTGGCGGGGAGCTGTTTTTT.

This clonotype was counted at least ten times. J is TRBJ2-5 and V is TRBV20-1; TRBD1 agrees at 7 bases. Germline values: CDR1 DFQATT, CDR2 SNEGSKA (reference sequence). The CDR3 has 12 residues. The V segment lost 6 bases and the J segment 3 bases; nucleotides outside the gene matches: 4. CDR3: CSASGQEETQYF. The CDR3 nucleotides read TGCAGTGCCTCCGGACAGGAAGAGACCCAGTACTTC.

This clonotype was observed many times. The rearrangement joins TRBV11-2 to TRBJ2-1; TRBD2 matches 8 bases. The germline V gene encodes CDR1 SGHAT and CDR2 FQNNGV. The length of the CDR3 is 15 residues. V lost 0 bases, J lost 4 bases, and 2 bases stayed unmatched. The CDR3 DNA reads TGTGCCAGCAGCTTAGACCAGCGGGGGTACAATGAGCAGTTCTTC. It translates to CASSLDQRGYNEQFF.

This clonotype appeared many times. The gene calls are TRBV28 and TRBJ1-5; no clear D gene. Per the germline V gene, CDR1 is MDHEN and CDR2 is SYDVKM. The CDR3 extends over 13 amino acids. V was trimmed by 2 bases and J by 7 bases, leaving 9 bases between them. CDR3 sequence (DNA): TGTGCCAGCAGTTTACTAGGGTACCAGCCCCAGCATTTT. It translates to CASSLLGYQPQHF. Full variable domain (remainder filled in from reference TRBV28 and TRBJ1-5): DVKVTQSSRYLVKRTGEKVFLECVQDMDHENMFWYRQDPGLGLRLIYFSYDVKMKEKGDIPEGYSVSREKKERFSLILESASTNQTSMYLCASSLLGYQPQHFGDGTRLSIL.

The CDR3 sequence is CASQSLGQGVYEQYF. In DNA form, the CDR3 reads TGTGCCAGCCAAAGCCTGGGACAGGGGGTCTACGAGCAGTACTTC. V usage is TRBV6-1 and J usage is TRBJ2-7; TRBD1 aligns across 11 bases. CDR3 size: 15 residues. Germline lookup yields CDR1 MNHNS and CDR2 SASEGT. V was pared by 8 bases and J by 3 bases, with 9 bases of the junction left unmatched.

This clonotype was found many times. The chain uses TRBV7-3 and TRBJ1-1, with D unclear. The V end lost 5 bases, the J end lost 2 bases, and 15 bases lay between the germline ends. The germline gives CDR1 SGHTA, CDR2 FQGTGA. The CDR3 has 15 amino acids. CDR3 DNA sequence: TGTGCCAGCAGCCAGCAATCGGGCTACAACACTGAAGCTTTCTTT. As protein: CASSQQSGYNTEAFF.

There are a few counts of this clonotype. CDR3 sequence: CASRPSGGGWEQYF. The DNA of the CDR3 is TGCGCCAGCAGGCCCTCGGGCGGCGGGTGGGAGCAGTACTTC. The chain employs TRBV4-1 and TRBJ2-7, with a tentative D call TRBD2 (5 bases). V was pared by 6 bases and J by 7 bases, with 19 bases between. The CDR3 runs to 14 residues. Per the germline V gene, CDR1 is MGHRA and CDR2 is YSYEKL.

Details on this clonotype: This may come from a read error, since a much larger clone is one base off. The CDR3 protein is CSARGSNYGYSF. The CDR3 bases are TGCAGTGCTAGAGGATCTAACTATGGCTACTCCTTC. The chain carries TRBV20-1 and TRBJ1-2; D unresolved. This CDR3 has 12 amino acids. Germline V gene lookup returns CDR1 DFQATT and CDR2 SNEGSKA (reference sequence).